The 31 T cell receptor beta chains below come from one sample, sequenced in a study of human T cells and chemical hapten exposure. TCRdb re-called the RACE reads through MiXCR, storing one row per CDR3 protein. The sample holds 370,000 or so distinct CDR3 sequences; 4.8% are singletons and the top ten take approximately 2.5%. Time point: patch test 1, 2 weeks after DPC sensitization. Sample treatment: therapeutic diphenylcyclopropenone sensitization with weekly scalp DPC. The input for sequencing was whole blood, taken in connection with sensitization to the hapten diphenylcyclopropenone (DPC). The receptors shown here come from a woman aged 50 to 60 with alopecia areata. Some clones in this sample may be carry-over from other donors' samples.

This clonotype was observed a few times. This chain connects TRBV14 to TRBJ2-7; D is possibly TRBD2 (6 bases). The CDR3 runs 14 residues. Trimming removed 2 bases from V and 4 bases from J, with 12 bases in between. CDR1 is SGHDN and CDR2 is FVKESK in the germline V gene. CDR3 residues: CASSQRRDGYEQYF. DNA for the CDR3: TGTGCCAGCAGCCAACGGAGGGATGGGTACGAGCAGTACTTC.

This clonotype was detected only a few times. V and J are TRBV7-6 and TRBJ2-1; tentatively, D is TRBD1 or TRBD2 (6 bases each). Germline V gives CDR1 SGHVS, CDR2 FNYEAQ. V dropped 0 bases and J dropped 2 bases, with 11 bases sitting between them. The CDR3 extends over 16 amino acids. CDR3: CASSLAVGGPYNEQFF. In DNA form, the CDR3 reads TGTGCCAGCAGCTTAGCGGTAGGGGGGCCCTACAATGAGCAGTTCTTC. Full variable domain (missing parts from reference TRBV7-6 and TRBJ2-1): GAGVSQSPRYKVTKRGQDVALRCDPISGHVSLYWYRQALGQGPEFLTYFNYEAQQDKSGLPNDRFSAERPEGSISTLTIQRTEQRDSAMYRCASSLAVGGPYNEQFFGPGTRLTVL.

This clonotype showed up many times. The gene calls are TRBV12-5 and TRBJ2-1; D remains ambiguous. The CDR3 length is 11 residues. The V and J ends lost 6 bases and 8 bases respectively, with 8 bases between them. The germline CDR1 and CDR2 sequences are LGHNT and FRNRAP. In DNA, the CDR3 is TGTGCTAGTGGACTCTGGGATGAGCAGTTCTTC. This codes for CASGLWDEQFF.

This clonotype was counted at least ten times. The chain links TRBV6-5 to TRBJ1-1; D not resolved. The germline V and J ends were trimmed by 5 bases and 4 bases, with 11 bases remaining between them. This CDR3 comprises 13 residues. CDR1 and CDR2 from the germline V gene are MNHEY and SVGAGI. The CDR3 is CASSLYKGTEAFF. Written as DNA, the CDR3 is TGTGCCAGCAGTCTATACAAGGGCACTGAAGCTTTCTTT.

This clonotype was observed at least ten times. The CDR3 coding sequence is TGCAGCGTTGATGGGAGCGGGGGTAACACAGATACGCAGTATTTT. This encodes CSVDGSGGNTDTQYF. The J gene is TRBJ2-3, the V gene TRBV29-1; 8 bases line up with TRBD2. Trimming cost V 3 bases and J 2 bases; bases outside gene matches: 7. This CDR3 region has 15 residues. The germline CDR1 and CDR2 sequences are SQVTM and ANQGSEA.

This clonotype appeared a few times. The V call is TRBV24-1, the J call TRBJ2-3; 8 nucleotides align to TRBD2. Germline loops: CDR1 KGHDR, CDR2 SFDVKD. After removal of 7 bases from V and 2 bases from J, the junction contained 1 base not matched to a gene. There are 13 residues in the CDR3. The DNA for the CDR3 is TGTGCCACCAGCGGGAGGGTCACAGATACGCAGTATTTT. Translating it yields CATSGRVTDTQYF.

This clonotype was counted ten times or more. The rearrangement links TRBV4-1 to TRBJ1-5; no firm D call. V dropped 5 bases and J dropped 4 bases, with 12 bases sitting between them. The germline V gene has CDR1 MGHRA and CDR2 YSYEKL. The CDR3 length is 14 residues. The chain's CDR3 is CASSSFVGNQPQHF. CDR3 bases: TGCGCCAGCAGCTCTTTTGTGGGTAATCAGCCCCAGCATTTT.

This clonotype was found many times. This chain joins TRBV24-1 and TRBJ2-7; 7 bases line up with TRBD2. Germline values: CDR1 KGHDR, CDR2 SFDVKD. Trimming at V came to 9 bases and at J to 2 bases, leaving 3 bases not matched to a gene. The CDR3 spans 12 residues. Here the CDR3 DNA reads TGTGCCACCGCTAGCGGCGCCTACGAGCAGTACTTC. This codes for CATASGAYEQYF.

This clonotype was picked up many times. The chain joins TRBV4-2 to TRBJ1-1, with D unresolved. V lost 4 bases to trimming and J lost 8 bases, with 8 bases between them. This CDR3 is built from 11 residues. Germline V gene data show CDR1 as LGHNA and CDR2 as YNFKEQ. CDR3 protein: CASSPGREAFF. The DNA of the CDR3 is TGTGCCAGCAGCCCTGGGCGGGAAGCTTTCTTT.

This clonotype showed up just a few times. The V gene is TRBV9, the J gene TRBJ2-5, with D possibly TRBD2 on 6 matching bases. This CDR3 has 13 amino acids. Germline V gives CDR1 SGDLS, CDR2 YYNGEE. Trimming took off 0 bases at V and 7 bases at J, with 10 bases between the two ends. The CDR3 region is CASSVDPLATQYF. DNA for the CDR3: TGTGCCAGCAGCGTAGACCCACTAGCGACCCAGTACTTC. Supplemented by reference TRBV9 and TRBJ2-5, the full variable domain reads DSGVTQTPKHLITATGQRVTLRCSPRSGDLSVYWYQQSLDQGLQFLIQYYNGEERAKGNILERFSAQQFPDLHSELNLSSLELGDSALYFCASSVDPLATQYFGPGTRLLVL.

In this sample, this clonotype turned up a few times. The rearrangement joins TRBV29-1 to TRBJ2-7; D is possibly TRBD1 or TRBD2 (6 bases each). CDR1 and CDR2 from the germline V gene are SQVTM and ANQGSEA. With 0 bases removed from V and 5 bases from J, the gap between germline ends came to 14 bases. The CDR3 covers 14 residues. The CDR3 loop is CSVEDSGRGDEQYF. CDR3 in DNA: TGCAGCGTTGAAGATTCGGGAAGGGGGGACGAGCAGTACTTC.

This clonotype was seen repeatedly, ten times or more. In DNA form, the CDR3 reads TGTGCCAGCAGCCCCTCCTCCGGGAGGGTTGATACGCAGTATTTT. This translates into CASSPSSGRVDTQYF. This sequence joins TRBV11-2 and TRBJ2-3, with TRBD2 identical over 8 bases. V was clipped by 5 bases and J by 6 bases; unmatched bases: 10. The germline V gene has CDR1 SGHAT and CDR2 FQNNGV. The CDR3 contains 15 residues.

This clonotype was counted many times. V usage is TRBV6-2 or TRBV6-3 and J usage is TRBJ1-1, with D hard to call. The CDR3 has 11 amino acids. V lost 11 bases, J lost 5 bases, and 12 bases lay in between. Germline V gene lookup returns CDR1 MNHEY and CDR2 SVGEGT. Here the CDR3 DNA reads TGTGCCGGCTCGGGAGGGACTGAAGCTTTCTTT. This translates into CAGSGGTEAFF.

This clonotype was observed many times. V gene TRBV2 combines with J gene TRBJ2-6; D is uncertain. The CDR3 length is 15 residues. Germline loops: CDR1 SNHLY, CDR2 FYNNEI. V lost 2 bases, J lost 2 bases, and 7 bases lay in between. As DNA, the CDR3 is TGTGCCAGCAGTGAATTGGGCACTGGGGCCAACGTCCTGACTTTC. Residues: CASSELGTGANVLTF.

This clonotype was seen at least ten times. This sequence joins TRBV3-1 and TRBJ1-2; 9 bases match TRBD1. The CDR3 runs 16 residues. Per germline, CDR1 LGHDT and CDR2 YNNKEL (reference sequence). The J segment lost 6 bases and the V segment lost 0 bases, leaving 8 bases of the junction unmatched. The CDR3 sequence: CASSQDGGQGTNGYTF. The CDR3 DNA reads TGTGCCAGCAGCCAAGATGGGGGACAGGGAACGAATGGCTACACCTTC.

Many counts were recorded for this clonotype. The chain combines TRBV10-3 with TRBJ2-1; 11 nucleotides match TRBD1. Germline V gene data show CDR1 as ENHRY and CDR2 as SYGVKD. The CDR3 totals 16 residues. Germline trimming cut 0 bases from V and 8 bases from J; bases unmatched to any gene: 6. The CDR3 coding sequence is TGTGCCATCAGTGAGTCAACAGGACAGGGGGCCGATGAGCAGTTCTTC. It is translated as CAISESTGQGADEQFF.

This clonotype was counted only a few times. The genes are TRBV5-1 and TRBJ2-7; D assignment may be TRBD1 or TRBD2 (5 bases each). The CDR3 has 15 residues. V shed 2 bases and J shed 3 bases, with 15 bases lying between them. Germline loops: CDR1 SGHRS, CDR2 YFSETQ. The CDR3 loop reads CASSLGTGDFYEQYF. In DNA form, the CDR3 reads TGCGCCAGCAGCTTAGGGACCGGCGATTTCTACGAGCAGTACTTC.

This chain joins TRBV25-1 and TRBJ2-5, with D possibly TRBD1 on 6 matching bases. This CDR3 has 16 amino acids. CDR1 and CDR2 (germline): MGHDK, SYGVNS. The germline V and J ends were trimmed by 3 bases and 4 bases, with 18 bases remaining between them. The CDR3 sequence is CASSEPGPKGGETQYF. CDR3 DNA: TGTGCCAGCAGTGAGCCGGGTCCGAAAGGGGGAGAGACCCAGTACTTC.

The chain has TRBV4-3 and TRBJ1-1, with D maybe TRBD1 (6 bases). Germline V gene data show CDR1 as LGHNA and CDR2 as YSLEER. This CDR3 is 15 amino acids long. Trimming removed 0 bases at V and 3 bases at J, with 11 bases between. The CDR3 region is CASSQDRGGDTEAFF. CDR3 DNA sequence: TGCGCCAGCAGCCAAGACAGGGGAGGGGACACTGAAGCTTTCTTT.

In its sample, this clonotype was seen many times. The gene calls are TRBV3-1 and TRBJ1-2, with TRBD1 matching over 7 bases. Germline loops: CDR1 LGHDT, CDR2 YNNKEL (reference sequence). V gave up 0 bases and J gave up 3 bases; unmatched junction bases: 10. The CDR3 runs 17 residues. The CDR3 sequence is CASSQDPQTGPDYGYTF. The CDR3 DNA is TGTGCCAGCAGCCAAGATCCACAGACAGGGCCGGACTATGGCTACACCTTC.

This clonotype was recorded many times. The CDR3 coding sequence is TGCGCCAGCAGCATACAGGGTGGAACGACTGAAGCTTTCTTT. It translates to CASSIQGGTTEAFF. The J gene is TRBJ1-1, the V gene TRBV5-1, with D maybe TRBD1 (6 bases). This CDR3 comprises 14 residues. V gave up 4 bases and J gave up 5 bases, with 15 bases separating them. Germline V gene data show CDR1 as SGHRS and CDR2 as YFSETQ.

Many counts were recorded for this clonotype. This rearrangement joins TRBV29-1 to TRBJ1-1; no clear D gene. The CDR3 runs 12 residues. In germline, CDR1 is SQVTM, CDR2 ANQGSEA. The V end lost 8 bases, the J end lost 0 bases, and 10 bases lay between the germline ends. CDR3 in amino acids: CSTSLMNTEAFF. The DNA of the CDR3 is TGCAGCACGAGTCTCATGAACACTGAAGCTTTCTTT.

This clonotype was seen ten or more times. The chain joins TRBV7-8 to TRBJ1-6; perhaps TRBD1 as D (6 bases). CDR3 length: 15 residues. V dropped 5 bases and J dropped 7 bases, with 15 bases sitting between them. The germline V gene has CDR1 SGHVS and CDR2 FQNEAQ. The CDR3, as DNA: TGTGCCAGCAGCCCCACGGGACACAAAAATTCACCCCTCCACTTT. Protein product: CASSPTGHKNSPLHF.

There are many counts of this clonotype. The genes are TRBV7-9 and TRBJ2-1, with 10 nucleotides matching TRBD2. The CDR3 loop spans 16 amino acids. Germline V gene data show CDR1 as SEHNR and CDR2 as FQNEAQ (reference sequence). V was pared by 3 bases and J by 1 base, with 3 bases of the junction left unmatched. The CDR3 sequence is CASSFSGRASYNEQFF. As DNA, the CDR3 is TGTGCCAGCAGCTTCAGCGGGAGGGCTTCCTACAATGAGCAGTTCTTC.

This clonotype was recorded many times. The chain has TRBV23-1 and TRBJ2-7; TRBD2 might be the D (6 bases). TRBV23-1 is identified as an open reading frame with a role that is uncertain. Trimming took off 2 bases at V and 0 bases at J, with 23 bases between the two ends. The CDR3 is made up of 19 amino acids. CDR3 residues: CASSQKFLPSRGISYEQYF. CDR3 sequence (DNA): TGCGCCAGCAGTCAAAAATTCCTCCCCAGCCGGGGGATCTCCTACGAGCAGTACTTC.

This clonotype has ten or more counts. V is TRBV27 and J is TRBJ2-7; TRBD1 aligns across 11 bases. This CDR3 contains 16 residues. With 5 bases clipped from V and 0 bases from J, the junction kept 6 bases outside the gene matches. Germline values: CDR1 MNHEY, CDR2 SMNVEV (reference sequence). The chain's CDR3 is CASSHRTGGNSYEQYF. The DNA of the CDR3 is TGTGCCAGCAGTCACAGGACAGGGGGCAACTCCTACGAGCAGTACTTC.

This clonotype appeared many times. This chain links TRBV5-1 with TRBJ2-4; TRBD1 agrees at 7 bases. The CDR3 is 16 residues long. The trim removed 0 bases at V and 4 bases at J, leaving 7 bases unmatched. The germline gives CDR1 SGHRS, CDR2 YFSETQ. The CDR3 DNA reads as TGCGCCAGCAGCTTGGTAGGGGGCCGACTAAAAAACATTCAGTACTTC. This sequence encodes CASSLVGGRLKNIQYF.

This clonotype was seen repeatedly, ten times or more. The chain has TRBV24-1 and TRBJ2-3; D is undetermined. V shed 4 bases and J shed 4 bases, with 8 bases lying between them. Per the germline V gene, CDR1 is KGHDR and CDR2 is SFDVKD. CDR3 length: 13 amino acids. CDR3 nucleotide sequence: TGTGCCACCAGTGACCCCCATTCAGATACGCAGTATTTT. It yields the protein CATSDPHSDTQYF.

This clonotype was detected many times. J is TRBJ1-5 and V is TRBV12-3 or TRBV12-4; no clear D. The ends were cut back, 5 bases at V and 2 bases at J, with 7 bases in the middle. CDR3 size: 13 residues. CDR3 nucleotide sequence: TGTGCCAGCAGTCGGCCAGGCAATCAGCCCCAGCATTTT. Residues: CASSRPGNQPQHF.

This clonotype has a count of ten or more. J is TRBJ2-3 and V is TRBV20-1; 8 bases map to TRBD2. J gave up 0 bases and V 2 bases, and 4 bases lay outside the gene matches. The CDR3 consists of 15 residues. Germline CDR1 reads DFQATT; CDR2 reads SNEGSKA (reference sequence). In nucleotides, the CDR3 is TGCAGTGCTAGACCCACTAGCGGTAGCACAGATACGCAGTATTTT. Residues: CSARPTSGSTDTQYF.

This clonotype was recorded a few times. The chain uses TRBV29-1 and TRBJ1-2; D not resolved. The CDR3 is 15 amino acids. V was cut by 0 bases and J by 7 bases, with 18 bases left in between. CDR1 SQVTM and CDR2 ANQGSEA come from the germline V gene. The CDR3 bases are TGCAGCGTTGAAGATGGCACGGGCGTGACGACTGGCTACACCTTC. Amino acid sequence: CSVEDGTGVTTGYTF.